This TCR beta chain was observed in a study of blood T cells in healthy people across ages. CDR1 LGHDT and CDR2 YNNKEL come from the germline V gene (reference sequence). V was shortened by 1 base and J by 13 bases, with 14 bases between the two germline ends. There are 13 residues in the CDR3. General observations from the study: More naive CD4+ cells and higher diversity were found in long-lived than in aged donors.

Alongside a J-beta primer mix, a sample-barcoded 5' primer served in a second PCR lasting 7 to 11 cycles. Each cDNA molecule carried a tag from a template-switch adaptor that contained 12 random nucleotides. Each CDR3 protein gets one entry after TCRdb re-called the 5' RACE reads with MiXCR. The table lists roughly 800,000 distinct CDR3 sequences, 55% to 70% of them singletons, with 22% in the top ten. The study recruited healthy Caucasian donors from Russia who were aged about 6 to 90. Samples each yielded at least 5.5 micrograms of total RNA. A remark on this clonotype: What it binds is not known.

The source material was blood. The source of this sequence is a man aged 25 to 40 in good health. V usage is TRBV3-1 and J usage is TRBJ2-1, with D possibly matching TRBD2 (5 bases). In DNA, the CDR3 is TGTGCCAGCAGCCAAGCAGGAGGAGAGACCCAGTTCTTC. It specifies CASSQAGGETQFF.